The 7 T cell receptor beta chains presented below share a single source sample, sequenced in a study of T cell responses to AZD1222 COVID-19 vaccine. Sequenced by immunoSEQ multiplex PCR; TCRdb stores in-frame clones only, minus some. The sample has under 150,000 clones, around nine tenths seen once. The source material was peripheral blood, sampled on day 0 of AZD1222 vaccination. Receptors were obtained from an adult in good health.

The chain recombines TRBV6-2 or TRBV6-3 with TRBJ2-5, with unresolved D. CDR3 length: 13 amino acids. In germline, CDR1 is MNHEY, CDR2 SVGEGT. Trimming removed 6 bases from V and 5 bases from J, with 13 bases in between. The CDR3 region has the DNA TGTGCCAGCAGCCGAGCTGATCCGGAGACCCAGTACTTC. Translating it yields CASSRADPETQYF.

J is TRBJ2-1 and V is TRBV29-1; D gene uncertain. Per germline, CDR1 SQVTM and CDR2 ANQGSEA. V dropped 2 bases and J dropped 9 bases, with 20 bases sitting between them. The CDR3 loop spans 15 amino acids. The CDR3 nucleotides read TGCAGCGTTGAAAACAGCGAATCCTACGTCGGTGAGCAGTTCTTC. Amino acids: CSVENSESYVGEQFF.

The chain is built from TRBV7-8 and TRBJ2-4, with D possibly matching TRBD1 (6 bases). CDR3 size: 17 residues. The ends were cut back, 6 bases at V and 2 bases at J, with 20 bases in the middle. Germline CDR1 and CDR2: SGHVS and FQNEAQ. The CDR3 loop reads CASSRETGLQSKNIQYF. The CDR3 coding sequence is TGTGCCAGCAGTAGAGAAACAGGGTTACAATCCAAAAACATTCAGTACTTC.

On this clone: Compared with germline, one end of the junction differs, possibly owing to a read error. The V gene is TRBV2, the J gene TRBJ2-3, with D uncertain. The CDR3 consists of 12 residues. The germline V gene has CDR1 SNHLY and CDR2 FYNNEI. The CDR3 coding sequence is TGTGCCAGCAGTGACCCACCTCGCGGCTGGACGTTT. It translates to CASSDPPRGWTF.

CDR3 region: CASSFNYRDANTGELFF. In DNA form, the CDR3 reads TGTGCCAGCAGTTTTAACTACAGGGACGCGAACACCGGGGAGCTGTTTTTT. The chain employs TRBV7-9 and TRBJ2-2; tentative D call: TRBD1 (6 bases). There are 17 residues in the CDR3. V was cut by 6 bases and J by 0 bases, with 17 bases left in between. The germline V gene has CDR1 SEHNR and CDR2 FQNEAQ (reference sequence).

This clone has just a few counts. The chain uses TRBV19 and TRBJ1-1, with D possibly being TRBD1 (6 bases). Trimming left V 3 bases short and J 4 bases short, with 9 bases between. The length of the CDR3 is 13 residues. Germline CDR1 reads LNHDA; CDR2 reads SQIVND (reference sequence). CDR3 nucleotide sequence: TGTGCCAGTAGTATGGGGGCCCTCACTGAAGCTTTCTTT. It specifies CASSMGALTEAFF.

This rearrangement joins TRBV19 to TRBJ2-5; the D gene is possibly TRBD1 (5 bases). Per the germline V gene, CDR1 is LNHDA and CDR2 is SQIVND (reference sequence). Deletions cut 3 bases from V and 6 bases from J, with 8 bases between. The CDR3 extends over 12 amino acids. In DNA form, the CDR3 reads TGTGCCAGTAGTATGCCAGGGAAGACCCAGTACTTC. Its protein product is CASSMPGKTQYF.